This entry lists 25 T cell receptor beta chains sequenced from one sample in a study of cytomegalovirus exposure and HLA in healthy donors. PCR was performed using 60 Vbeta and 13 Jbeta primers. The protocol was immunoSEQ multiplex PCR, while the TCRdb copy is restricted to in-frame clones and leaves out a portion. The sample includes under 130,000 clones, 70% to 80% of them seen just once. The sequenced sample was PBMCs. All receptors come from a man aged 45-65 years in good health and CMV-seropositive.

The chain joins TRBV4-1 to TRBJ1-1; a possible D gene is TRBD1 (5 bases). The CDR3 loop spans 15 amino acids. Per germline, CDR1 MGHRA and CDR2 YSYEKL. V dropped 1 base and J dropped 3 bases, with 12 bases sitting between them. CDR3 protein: CASSQVRGWDTEAFF. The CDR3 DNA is TGCGCCAGCAGCCAAGTTCGGGGGTGGGACACTGAAGCTTTCTTT.

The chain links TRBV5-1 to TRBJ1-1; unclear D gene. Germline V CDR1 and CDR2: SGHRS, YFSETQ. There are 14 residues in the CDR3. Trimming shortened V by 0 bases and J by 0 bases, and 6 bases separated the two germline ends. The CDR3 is CASSLDQVNTEAFF. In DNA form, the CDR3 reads TGCGCCAGCAGCTTGGATCAGGTGAACACTGAAGCTTTCTTT.

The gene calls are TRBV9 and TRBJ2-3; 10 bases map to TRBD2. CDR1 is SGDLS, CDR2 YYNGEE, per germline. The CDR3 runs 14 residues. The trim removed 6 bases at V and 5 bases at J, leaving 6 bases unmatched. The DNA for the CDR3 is TGTGCCAGCAACAGCGGGAGGGCAGGAGATACGCAGTATTTT. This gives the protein CASNSGRAGDTQYF.

The CDR3 region is CASSVLYEQYF. CDR3 DNA sequence: TGTGCCAGCAGTGTACTATACGAGCAGTACTTC. V and J are TRBV2 and TRBJ2-7; the D is unclear. CDR1 and CDR2 from the germline V gene are SNHLY and FYNNEI. CDR3 size: 11 residues. Trimming cost V 4 bases and J 4 bases, with 5 bases left between them. Filled out from reference TRBV2 and TRBJ2-7, the complete variable domain reads EPEVTQTPSHQVTQMGQEVILRCVPISNHLYFYWYRQILGQKVEFLVSFYNNEISEKSEIFDDQFSVERPDGSNFTLKIRSTKLEDSAMYFCASSVLYEQYFGPGTRLTVT.

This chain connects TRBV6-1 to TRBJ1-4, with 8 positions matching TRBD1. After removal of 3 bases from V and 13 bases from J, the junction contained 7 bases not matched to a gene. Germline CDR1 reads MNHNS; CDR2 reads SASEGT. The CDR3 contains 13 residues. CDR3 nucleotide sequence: TGTGCCAGCAGTGACAGGGGGCTTAAGGGACTGTTTTTT. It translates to CASSDRGLKGLFF.

CDR3 loop: CASSEAGTANSYEQYF. CDR3 sequence (DNA): TGTGCCAGCAGTGAAGCTGGGACAGCAAACTCCTACGAGCAGTACTTC. This rearrangement joins TRBV6-1 to TRBJ2-7; 7 bases map to TRBD1. With V trimmed by 0 bases and J by 0 bases, 5 bases remained unmatched. The CDR3 extends over 16 amino acids. Germline CDR1 and CDR2: MNHNS and SASEGT.

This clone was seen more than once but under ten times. CDR3 protein: CASSPTVRGTQYF. For the CDR3, the DNA is TGTGCCAGCTCACCGACTGTGCGGGGGACCCAGTACTTC. The chain combines TRBV18 with TRBJ2-5; TRBD2 is a possible D gene (6 bases). Per germline, CDR1 KGHSH and CDR2 LQKENI. The CDR3 length is 13 residues. The V gene lost 3 bases and the J gene lost 7 bases, with 12 bases spanning the gap. Together with reference TRBV18 and TRBJ2-5, the CDR3 gives the full variable domain: NAGVMQNPRHLVRRRGQEARLRCSPMKGHSHVYWYRQLPEEGLKFMVYLQKENIIDESGMPKERFSAEFPKEGPSILRIQQVVRGDSAAYFCASSPTVRGTQYFGPGTRLLVL.

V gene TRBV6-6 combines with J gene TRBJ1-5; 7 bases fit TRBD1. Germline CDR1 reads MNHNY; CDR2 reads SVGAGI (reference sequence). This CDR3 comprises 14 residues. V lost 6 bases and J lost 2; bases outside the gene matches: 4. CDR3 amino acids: CASSTDRGNQPQHF. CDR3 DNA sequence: TGTGCCAGCAGCACTGACAGGGGCAATCAGCCCCAGCATTTT.

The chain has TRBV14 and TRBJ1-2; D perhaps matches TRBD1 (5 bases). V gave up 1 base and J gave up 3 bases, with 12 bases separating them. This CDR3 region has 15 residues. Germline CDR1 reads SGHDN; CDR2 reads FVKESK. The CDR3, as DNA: TGTGCCAGCAGCCAAGGACGTCGACAGTACTATGGCTACACCTTC. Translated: CASSQGRRQYYGYTF.

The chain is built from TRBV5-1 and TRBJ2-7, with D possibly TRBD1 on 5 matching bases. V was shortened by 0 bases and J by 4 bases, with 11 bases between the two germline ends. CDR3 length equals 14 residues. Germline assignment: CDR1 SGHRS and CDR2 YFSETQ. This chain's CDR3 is CASSLGQQIYEQYF. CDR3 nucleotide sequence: TGCGCCAGCAGCTTGGGACAGCAGATTTACGAGCAGTACTTC. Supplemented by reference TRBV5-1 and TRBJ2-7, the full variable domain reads KAGVTQTPRYLIKTRGQQVTLSCSPISGHRSVSWYQQTPGQGLQFLFEYFSETQRNKGNFPGRFSGRQFSNSRSEMNVSTLELGDSALYLCASSLGQQIYEQYFGPGTRLTVT.

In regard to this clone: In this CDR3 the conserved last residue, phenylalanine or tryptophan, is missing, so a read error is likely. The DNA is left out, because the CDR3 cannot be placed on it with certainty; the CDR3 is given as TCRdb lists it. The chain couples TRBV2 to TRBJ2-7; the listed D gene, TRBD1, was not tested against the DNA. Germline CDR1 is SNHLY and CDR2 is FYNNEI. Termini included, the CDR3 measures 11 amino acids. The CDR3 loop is CASSLQGPGKN.

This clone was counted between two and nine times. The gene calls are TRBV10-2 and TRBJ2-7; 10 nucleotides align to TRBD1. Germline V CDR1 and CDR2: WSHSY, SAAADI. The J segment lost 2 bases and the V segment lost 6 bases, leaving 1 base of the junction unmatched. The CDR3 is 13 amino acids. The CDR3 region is CASRGTGAYEQYF. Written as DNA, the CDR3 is TGCGCCAGCAGGGGGACAGGGGCCTACGAGCAGTACTTC.

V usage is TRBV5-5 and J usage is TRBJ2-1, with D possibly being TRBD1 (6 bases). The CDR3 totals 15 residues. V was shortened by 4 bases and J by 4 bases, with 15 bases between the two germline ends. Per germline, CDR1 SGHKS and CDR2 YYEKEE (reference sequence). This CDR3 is CASSLKPGQYNEQFF. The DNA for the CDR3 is TGTGCCAGCAGCCTTAAACCGGGACAATACAATGAGCAGTTCTTC.

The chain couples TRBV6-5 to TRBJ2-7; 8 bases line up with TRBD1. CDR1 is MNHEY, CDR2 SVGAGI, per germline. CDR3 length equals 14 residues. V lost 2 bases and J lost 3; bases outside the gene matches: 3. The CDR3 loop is CASSYGQGYYEQYF. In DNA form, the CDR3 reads TGTGCCAGCAGTTACGGACAGGGATACTACGAGCAGTACTTC.

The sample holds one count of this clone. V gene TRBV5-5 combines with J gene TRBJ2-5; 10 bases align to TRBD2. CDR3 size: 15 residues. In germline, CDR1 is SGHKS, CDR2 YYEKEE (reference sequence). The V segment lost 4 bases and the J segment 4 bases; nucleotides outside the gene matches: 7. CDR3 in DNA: TGTGCCAGCAGCCGCCCCTTAGCGGGGGGAGAGACCCAGTACTTC. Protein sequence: CASSRPLAGGETQYF.

CDR3 region: CASGHANYGYTF. CDR3 in DNA: TGTGCTAGTGGTCACGCGAACTATGGCTACACCTTC. This chain links TRBV12-5 with TRBJ1-2; D gene uncertain. CDR3 size: 12 residues. The V end lost 5 bases, the J end lost 2 bases, and 6 bases lay between the germline ends. The germline CDR1 and CDR2 sequences are LGHNT and FRNRAP.

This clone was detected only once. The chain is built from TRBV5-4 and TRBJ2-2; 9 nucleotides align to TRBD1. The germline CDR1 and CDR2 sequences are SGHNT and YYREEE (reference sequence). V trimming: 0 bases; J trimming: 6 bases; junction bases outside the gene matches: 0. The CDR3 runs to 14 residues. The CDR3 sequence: CASSLGTGAGELFF. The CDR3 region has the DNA TGTGCCAGCAGCTTGGGGACAGGGGCCGGGGAGCTGTTTTTT.

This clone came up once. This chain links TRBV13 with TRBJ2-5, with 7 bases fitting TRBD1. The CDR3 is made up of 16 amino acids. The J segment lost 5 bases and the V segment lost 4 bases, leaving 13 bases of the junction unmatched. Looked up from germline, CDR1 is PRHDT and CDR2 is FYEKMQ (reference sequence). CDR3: CASSSTRQGSGETQYF. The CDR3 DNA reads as TGTGCCAGCAGCTCAACCAGACAGGGATCGGGGGAGACCCAGTACTTC.

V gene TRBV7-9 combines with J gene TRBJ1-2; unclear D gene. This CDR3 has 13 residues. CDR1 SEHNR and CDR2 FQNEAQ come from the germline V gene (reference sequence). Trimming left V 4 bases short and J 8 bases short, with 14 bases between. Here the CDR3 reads CASSSSKAGGYTF. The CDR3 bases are TGTGCCAGCAGCTCTAGTAAGGCGGGAGGCTACACCTTC.

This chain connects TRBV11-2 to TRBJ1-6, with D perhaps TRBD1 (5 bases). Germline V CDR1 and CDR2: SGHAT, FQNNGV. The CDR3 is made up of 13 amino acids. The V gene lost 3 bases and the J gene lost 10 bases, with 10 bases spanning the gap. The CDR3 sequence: CASSFGGNSPLHF. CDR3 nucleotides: TGTGCCAGCAGCTTTGGGGGGAACTCACCCCTCCACTTT.

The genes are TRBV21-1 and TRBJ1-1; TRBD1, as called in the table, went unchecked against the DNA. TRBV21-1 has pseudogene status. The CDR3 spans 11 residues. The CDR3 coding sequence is TGTGCCAGCAGCGTTTCATCAAAAGCTTTCTTT. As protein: CASSVSSKAFF.

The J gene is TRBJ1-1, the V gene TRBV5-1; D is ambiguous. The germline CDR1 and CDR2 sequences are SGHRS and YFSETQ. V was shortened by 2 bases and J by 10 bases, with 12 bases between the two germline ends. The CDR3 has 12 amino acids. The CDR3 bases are TGCGCCAGCAGCTTAAGAGGCGATGTAGCTTTCTTT. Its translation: CASSLRGDVAFF.

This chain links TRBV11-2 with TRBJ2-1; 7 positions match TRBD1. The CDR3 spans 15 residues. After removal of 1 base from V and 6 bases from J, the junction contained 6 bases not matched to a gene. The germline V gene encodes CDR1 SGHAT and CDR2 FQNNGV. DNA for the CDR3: TGTGCCAGCAGCTTAGTCGCAGGGACAGTCAATGAGCAGTTCTTC. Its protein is CASSLVAGTVNEQFF. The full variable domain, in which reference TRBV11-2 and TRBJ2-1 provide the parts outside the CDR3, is EAGVAQSPRYKIIEKRQSVAFWCNPISGHATLYWYQQILGQGPKLLIQFQNNGVVDDSQLPKDRFSAERLKGVDSTLKIQPAKLEDSAVYLCASSLVAGTVNEQFFGPGTRLTVL.

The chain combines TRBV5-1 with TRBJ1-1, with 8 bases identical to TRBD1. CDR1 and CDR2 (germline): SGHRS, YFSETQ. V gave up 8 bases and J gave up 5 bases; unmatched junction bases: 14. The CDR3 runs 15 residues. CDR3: CASRAGGGEGTEAFF. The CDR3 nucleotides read TGCGCCAGTAGGGCAGGGGGCGGGGAGGGGACTGAAGCTTTCTTT.

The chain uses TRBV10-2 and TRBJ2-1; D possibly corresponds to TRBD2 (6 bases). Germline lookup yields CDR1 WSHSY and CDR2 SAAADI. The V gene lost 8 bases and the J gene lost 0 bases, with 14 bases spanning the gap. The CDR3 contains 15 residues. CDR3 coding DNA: TGCGCCAGCCGAACCCGGGGAGGCTCCTACAATGAGCAGTTCTTC. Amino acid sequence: CASRTRGGSYNEQFF.